One and the same sample provided the 31 T cell receptor beta chains below, sequenced in a study of CD8+ T cells in alopecia areata. Extraction of RNA preceded its reverse transcription into cDNA, which served as the sequencing template. Measured with immunoSEQ multiplex PCR; TCRdb has only the in-frame clones, and not every one. In the table there are under 200,000 clones, 50% to 70% of which are singletons. Treatment specified: oral pan-JAK inhibitor, 5-10 mg twice daily. Specimen: CD4+ T cells sorted from blood, collected at week 4, from a patient treated with tofacitinib. The receptors here all came from a human donor with alopecia areata.

The chain has TRBV4-1 and TRBJ2-2; 9 nucleotides match TRBD2. The V segment lost 2 bases and the J segment 1 base; nucleotides outside the gene matches: 2. The CDR3 runs to 16 residues. Germline V gene lookup returns CDR1 MGHRA and CDR2 YSYEKL. As DNA, the CDR3 is TGCGCCAGCAGCCAACGGACTAGCGAGAACACCGGGGAGCTGTTTTTT. Translated, it gives CASSQRTSENTGELFF.

The V gene is TRBV7-2, the J gene TRBJ1-1; D gene unclear. The CDR3 contains 11 residues. Looked up from germline, CDR1 is SGHTA and CDR2 is FQGNSA. With 8 bases removed from V and 5 bases from J, the gap between germline ends came to 9 bases. CDR3 sequence: CASAMGTEAFF. Written as DNA, the CDR3 is TGTGCCAGCGCAATGGGGACTGAAGCTTTCTTT.

The chain uses TRBV7-9 and TRBJ2-3; 7 bases match TRBD2. CDR3 length: 15 amino acids. CDR1 SEHNR and CDR2 FQNEAQ come from the germline V gene (reference sequence). The trim removed 5 bases at V and 1 base at J, leaving 6 bases unmatched. CDR3 DNA: TGTGCCAGCAGCGTACCTAGCGGTCGCACAGATACGCAGTATTTT. This translates into CASSVPSGRTDTQYF. The whole variable domain, remainder taken from reference TRBV7-9 and TRBJ2-3, is DTGVSQNPRHKITKRGQNVTFRCDPISEHNRLYWYRQTLGQGPEFLTYFQNEAQLEKSRLLSDRFSAERPKGSFSTLEIQRTEQGDSAMYLCASSVPSGRTDTQYFGPGTRLTVL.

The chain links TRBV18 to TRBJ1-2, with D possibly TRBD1 on 6 matching bases. Per the germline V gene, CDR1 is KGHSH and CDR2 is LQKENI. V lost 6 bases to trimming and J lost 4 bases, with 15 bases between them. The CDR3 has 14 amino acids. The CDR3 DNA sequence: TGTGCCAGCTCCCAAGACAGGTCTGGCTATGGCTACACCTTC. It yields the protein CASSQDRSGYGYTF.

The J gene is TRBJ1-5, the V gene TRBV28; D ambiguous. The CDR3 runs 12 residues. Germline CDR1 reads MDHEN; CDR2 reads SYDVKM. Trimming pared 5 bases from V and 3 bases from J, leaving 5 bases between. CDR3 sequence: CASSPLNQPQHF. CDR3 DNA: TGTGCCAGCAGTCCACTCAATCAGCCCCAGCATTTT.

The V and J genes are TRBV15 and TRBJ1-1, with a possible D match to TRBD1 (5 bases). The CDR3 runs 16 residues. V lost 3 bases to trimming and J lost 0 bases, with 14 bases between them. The germline V gene encodes CDR1 LNHNV and CDR2 YYDKDF (reference sequence). CDR3 sequence (DNA): TGTGCCACCAGCAGCGGTTCGAGGGGCCTGAACACTGAAGCTTTCTTT. The encoded protein is CATSSGSRGLNTEAFF.

The chain combines TRBV28 with TRBJ2-7; possible D gene TRBD1, 5 bases. This CDR3 is 13 amino acids long. V lost 2 bases and J 6 bases, leaving 11 bases between the germline ends. CDR1 and CDR2 from the germline V gene are MDHEN and SYDVKM. This chain's CDR3 is CASSLLGPPEQYF. For the CDR3, the DNA is TGTGCCAGCAGTTTACTGGGGCCACCCGAGCAGTACTTC.

V and J are TRBV30 and TRBJ1-6, with unresolved D. The germline V and J ends were trimmed by 3 bases and 5 bases, with 8 bases remaining between them. Per germline, CDR1 GTSNPN and CDR2 SVGIG (reference sequence). The CDR3 consists of 13 residues. The DNA for the CDR3 is TGTGCCTGGAGCCCAGCCAATAATTCACCCCTCCACTTT. It codes for CAWSPANNSPLHF.

This clone has only a few counts. The rearrangement uses TRBV5-4 and TRBJ2-3; unclear D gene. The CDR3 loop spans 15 amino acids. Germline assignment: CDR1 SGHNT and CDR2 YYREEE (reference sequence). V lost 4 bases and J lost 4, with 16 bases in between. The CDR3, as DNA: TGTGCCAGCAGCCCGAACCCATTAGTGGCAGATACGCAGTATTTT. It translates to CASSPNPLVADTQYF.

V and J are TRBV4-1 and TRBJ2-7; D assignment may be TRBD1 or TRBD2 (5 bases each). Germline V gene data show CDR1 as MGHRA and CDR2 as YSYEKL. The CDR3 extends over 13 amino acids. Trimming removed 0 bases at V and 9 bases at J, with 12 bases between. The CDR3 is CASSQEEGSAQYF. CDR3 nucleotides: TGCGCCAGCAGCCAAGAAGAGGGGTCGGCGCAGTACTTC.

This clone has a handful of counts. This chain joins TRBV19 and TRBJ1-1, with D perhaps TRBD1 (5 bases). V lost 4 bases, J lost 0 bases, and 12 bases lay in between. The CDR3 is 15 residues long. From germline, CDR1 is LNHDA and CDR2 SQIVND (reference sequence). The CDR3 loop reads CASSTLGAMNTEAFF. CDR3 in DNA: TGTGCCAGTAGTACACTTGGGGCTATGAACACTGAAGCTTTCTTT.

The chain employs TRBV30 and TRBJ1-1; D is uncertain. The CDR3 has 13 residues. The V end lost 7 bases, the J end lost 1 base, and 13 bases lay between the germline ends. The V gene's germline CDR1 is GTSNPN and CDR2 SVGIG (reference sequence). As DNA, the CDR3 is TGTGCCTTCCGGGGTACAGAGAACACTGAAGCTTTCTTT. This encodes CAFRGTENTEAFF.

This chain uses TRBV11-2 with TRBJ2-2; tentatively, D is TRBD2 (5 bases). V shed 5 bases and J shed 1 base, with 11 bases lying between them. This CDR3 contains 15 residues. CDR1 is SGHAT and CDR2 is FQNNGV in the germline V gene. As DNA, the CDR3 is TGTGCCAGCAGCCCCGGACTGATGAACACCGGGGAGCTGTTTTTT. This sequence encodes CASSPGLMNTGELFF.

This clone was picked up a small number of times. The V call is TRBV4-2, the J call TRBJ2-5, with 16 positions matching TRBD2. V lost 4 bases to trimming and J lost 4 bases; unmatched junction nucleotides: 6. This CDR3 has 17 amino acids. The germline CDR1 and CDR2 sequences are LGHNA and YNFKEQ. The CDR3 is CASSPGLAGGRRETQYF. CDR3 DNA sequence: TGTGCCAGCAGCCCGGGACTAGCGGGGGGGCGTCGAGAGACCCAGTACTTC.

The V gene is TRBV4-3, the J gene TRBJ1-1; a weak D match, TRBD1 (5 bases). CDR3 size: 13 residues. CDR1 and CDR2 (germline): LGHNA, YSLEER. The germline V and J ends were trimmed by 2 bases and 9 bases, with 13 bases remaining between them. CDR3 in amino acids: CASSQPPGEQAFF. In DNA, the CDR3 is TGCGCCAGCAGCCAACCTCCGGGGGAACAAGCTTTCTTT.

The CDR3 here is CAWSVLTGDTGELFF. In DNA form, the CDR3 reads TGTGCCTGGAGTGTACTAACAGGGGACACCGGGGAGCTGTTTTTT. This chain joins TRBV30 and TRBJ2-2; 7 bases are a match to TRBD1. This CDR3 has 15 residues. J lost 3 bases, V lost 0 bases, and 4 bases had no gene match. CDR1 is GTSNPN, CDR2 SVGIG, per germline (reference sequence).

The chain combines TRBV4-1 with TRBJ2-3; TRBD1 aligns across 8 bases. Trimming removed 4 bases from V and 2 bases from J; junction bases left unmatched: 5. The CDR3 runs 15 residues. Per the germline V gene, CDR1 is MGHRA and CDR2 is YSYEKL. The CDR3 DNA sequence: TGCGCCAGCAGCCTCAGGACAGGGACCACAGATACGCAGTATTTT. It is translated as CASSLRTGTTDTQYF.

This clone was seen a few times. The chain links TRBV5-4 to TRBJ1-1, with 7 bases aligning to TRBD1. V was clipped by 4 bases and J by 1 base; unmatched bases: 7. CDR3 length: 15 residues. CDR1 is SGHNT, CDR2 YYREEE, per germline (reference sequence). CDR3 protein: CASSVPQGTNTEAFF. DNA for the CDR3: TGTGCCAGCAGCGTCCCACAGGGGACGAACACTGAAGCTTTCTTT.

This clone was found a few times. The chain couples TRBV4-1 to TRBJ1-2, with 7 bases identical to TRBD1. CDR1 and CDR2 (germline): MGHRA, YSYEKL. J gave up 3 bases and V 5 bases, and 9 bases lay outside the gene matches. This CDR3 has 15 residues. The CDR3 DNA sequence: TGCGCCAGCAGCTCCTGGGGACAGCCCGACTATGGCTACACCTTC. Its translation: CASSSWGQPDYGYTF.

The gene calls are TRBV5-6 and TRBJ2-7; tentatively, D is TRBD1 (5 bases). Looked up from germline, CDR1 is SGHDT and CDR2 is YYEEEE. The CDR3 extends over 14 amino acids. V dropped 7 bases and J dropped 0 bases, with 14 bases sitting between them. The CDR3 loop reads CASGVGQFSYEQYF. DNA of the CDR3: TGTGCCAGCGGGGTCGGACAATTCTCCTACGAGCAGTACTTC.

This clone was recorded only once. The V and J genes are TRBV7-2 and TRBJ1-1; D is undetermined. The germline CDR1 and CDR2 sequences are SGHTA and FQGNSA. The CDR3 extends over 15 amino acids. Deletions cut 1 base from V and 1 base from J, with 10 bases between. CDR3 protein: CASSLGPWQNTEAFF. For the CDR3, the DNA is TGTGCCAGCAGCTTAGGACCGTGGCAGAACACTGAAGCTTTCTTT.

The V call is TRBV5-6, the J call TRBJ2-7, with unresolved D. This CDR3 comprises 12 residues. Germline-derived CDR1 and CDR2 are SGHDT and YYEEEE. The germline V and J ends were trimmed by 0 bases and 0 bases, with 1 base remaining between them. The CDR3 nucleotides are TGTGCCAGCAGCTTGGCCTCCTACGAGCAGTACTTC. Residues: CASSLASYEQYF.

The chain links TRBV15 to TRBJ1-4; no clear D. This CDR3 contains 12 residues. Trimming pared 1 base from V and 9 bases from J, leaving 6 bases between. Germline assignment: CDR1 LNHNV and CDR2 YYDKDF (reference sequence). The CDR3 DNA reads as TGTGCCACCAGCAGAGTTGGCCAAAAACTGTTTTTT. As protein: CATSRVGQKLFF.

The chain couples TRBV6-5 to TRBJ2-5; D not certain. Trimming took 0 bases from V and 5 from J, leaving 13 bases between them. The CDR3 is made up of 15 amino acids. The V gene's germline CDR1 is MNHEY and CDR2 SVGAGI. CDR3 coding DNA: TGTGCCAGCAGTTACTCTATTGAGCGATGGGAGACCCAGTACTTC. It is translated as CASSYSIERWETQYF.

The chain has TRBV5-6 and TRBJ2-7; D might be TRBD2 (5 bases). V lost 4 bases, J lost 3 bases, and 20 bases lay in between. The germline CDR1 and CDR2 sequences are SGHDT and YYEEEE. There are 16 residues in the CDR3. This CDR3 reads CASSQIRRRTLYEQYF. The CDR3, as DNA: TGTGCCAGCAGCCAAATCCGGAGGAGGACCCTCTACGAGCAGTACTTC.

The gene calls are TRBV27 and TRBJ2-1; perhaps TRBD2 as D (7 bases). Trimming cost V 4 bases and J 7 bases, with 20 bases left between them. The CDR3 contains 16 residues. Germline-derived CDR1 and CDR2 are MNHEY and SMNVEV (reference sequence). The CDR3 protein is CASSWWGGGLSNEQFF. The CDR3 nucleotides read TGTGCCAGCAGTTGGTGGGGGGGCGGGTTATCGAATGAGCAGTTCTTC.

This clone was seen once. V usage is TRBV29-1 and J usage is TRBJ1-1; D remains ambiguous. Germline V lookup: CDR1 SQVTM, CDR2 ANQGSEA. This CDR3 spans 10 amino acids. Between the trimmed V and J ends, which lost 6 bases and 2 bases, there was a span of 4 bases. CDR3 residues: CSVTNTEAFF. CDR3 coding DNA: TGCAGCGTAACTAACACTGAAGCTTTCTTT.

The rearrangement uses TRBV30 and TRBJ2-2; D uncertain. Germline CDR1 is GTSNPN and CDR2 is SVGIG (reference sequence). The CDR3 is 12 residues long. Trimming left V 0 bases short and J 9 bases short, with 8 bases between. In DNA, the CDR3 is TGTGCCTGGAGTGTACTGGGGTGGGAGCTGTTTTTT. Amino acid sequence: CAWSVLGWELFF.

Turning to this clone: In the same sample, other DNA sequences code for this CDR3. The chain is built from TRBV29-1 and TRBJ1-2; D gene ambiguous. Trimming stripped 4 bases from V and 3 bases from J, with 6 bases between. CDR3 length: 11 amino acids. Germline V lookup: CDR1 SQVTM, CDR2 ANQGSEA. CDR3 nucleotide sequence: TGCAGCGTTGTTGGAGACTATGGCTACACCTTC. Translation: CSVVGDYGYTF.

About this clone: Other nucleotide sequences from this sample produce the same CDR3. CDR3 sequence: CASSLRGVSTDTQYF. The CDR3 region has the DNA TGCGCCAGCAGCTTGCGCGGGGTTAGCACAGATACGCAGTATTTT. The V gene is TRBV5-1, the J gene TRBJ2-3; D is possibly TRBD2 (6 bases). V was pared by 1 base and J by 0 bases, with 9 bases between. CDR3 length: 15 residues. Germline assignment: CDR1 SGHRS and CDR2 YFSETQ.

The chain recombines TRBV15 with TRBJ1-1; unclear D gene. CDR1 is LNHNV and CDR2 is YYDKDF in the germline V gene (reference sequence). Trimming removed 3 bases from V and 1 base from J, with 6 bases in between. The CDR3 spans 13 residues. The CDR3 loop reads CATSSPQNTEAFF. The CDR3 DNA is TGTGCCACCAGCAGTCCTCAGAACACTGAAGCTTTCTTT.